These 18 T cell receptor beta chains came from one sample sequenced in a study of control samples from healthy donors and cancer patients. The method was immunoSEQ multiplex PCR; TCRdb's version includes in-frame clones alone and lacks a portion of them. The sample contains about 100,000 clones, around 89% of which appear only once. The sequencing input was blood. The receptors come from a man between 25 and 39 years old in good health.

The chain carries TRBV5-1 and TRBJ2-2; TRBD2 matches 10 bases. In germline, CDR1 is SGHRS, CDR2 YFSETQ. Trimming removed 6 bases from V and 5 bases from J; junction bases left unmatched: 13. The CDR3 runs 17 residues. CDR3 DNA sequence: TGCGCCAGCAAAGGCGTCAGCGGGGGGGCGAGGACCGGGGAGCTGTTTTTT. Encoded protein: CASKGVSGGARTGELFF. The full variable domain, with the rest looked up from reference TRBV5-1 and TRBJ2-2, is KAGVTQTPRYLIKTRGQQVTLSCSPISGHRSVSWYQQTPGQGLQFLFEYFSETQRNKGNFPGRFSGRQFSNSRSEMNVSTLELGDSALYLCASKGVSGGARTGELFFGEGSRLTVL.

V and J are TRBV15 and TRBJ2-1, with D possibly being TRBD1 or TRBD2 (5 bases each). V was clipped by 4 bases and J by 10 bases, with 17 bases between them. The CDR3 is 14 residues long. Germline CDR1 reads LNHNV; CDR2 reads YYDKDF (reference sequence). The CDR3 sequence: CATSTLTGDGEQFF. CDR3 DNA sequence: TGTGCCACCAGCACCTTAACCGGGGACGGAGAGCAGTTCTTC.

This chain connects TRBV30 to TRBJ1-5; D gene unclear. The germline V gene has CDR1 GTSNPN and CDR2 SVGIG (reference sequence). This CDR3 contains 14 residues. V was clipped by 3 bases and J by 0 bases, with 9 bases between them. In DNA, the CDR3 is TGTGCCTGGAGCGCCTCCTATAGCAATCAGCCCCAGCATTTT. This encodes CAWSASYSNQPQHF.

The chain employs TRBV4-1 and TRBJ2-1; no firm D call. V dropped 0 bases and J dropped 4 bases, with 7 bases sitting between them. CDR1 MGHRA and CDR2 YSYEKL come from the germline V gene. This CDR3 contains 14 residues. The CDR3: CASSQDPEYNEQFF. As DNA, the CDR3 is TGCGCCAGCAGCCAAGACCCAGAGTACAATGAGCAGTTCTTC.

This clone showed up many times. The V and J genes are TRBV6-5 and TRBJ1-2; 8 nucleotides line up with TRBD1. Germline V gene lookup returns CDR1 MNHEY and CDR2 SVGAGI. V lost 0 bases to trimming and J lost 8 bases; unmatched junction nucleotides: 11. CDR3 length: 16 residues. The CDR3 loop is CASSYSPTGQVYGYTF. The CDR3 nucleotides read TGTGCCAGCAGTTACTCGCCAACGGGACAGGTCTACGGCTACACCTTC.

V usage is TRBV6-6 and J usage is TRBJ2-7; D tentatively fits TRBD1 or TRBD2 (5 bases each). CDR1 is MNHNY and CDR2 is SVGAGI in the germline V gene (reference sequence). V was cut by 6 bases and J by 4 bases, with 16 bases left in between. The CDR3 is made up of 14 amino acids. The chain's CDR3 is CASRWDLRSYEQYF. The CDR3 DNA follows: TGTGCCAGCAGGTGGGACCTTAGGAGTTACGAGCAGTACTTC.

The gene calls are TRBV2 and TRBJ2-7, with 9 positions matching TRBD2. CDR3 length equals 14 residues. The germline gives CDR1 SNHLY, CDR2 FYNNEI. J lost 6 bases, V lost 4 bases, and 7 bases had no gene match. As DNA, the CDR3 is TGTGCCAGCAGTGTTGTTAGCGGGAGTGGCGAGCAGTACTTC. As protein: CASSVVSGSGEQYF.

J is TRBJ1-2 and V is TRBV3-1 (or the pseudogene TRBV3-2), with 7 bases lining up with TRBD1. Trimming took 3 bases from V and 0 from J; bases not matched to a gene: 1. Germline loops: CDR1 LGHDT, CDR2 YNNKEL (reference sequence). The length of the CDR3 is 14 residues. The CDR3 here is CASSQGQSNYGYTF. CDR3 in DNA: TGTGCCAGCAGCCAGGGACAGTCTAACTATGGCTACACCTTC.

The CDR3 reads CASSLSGGRALGELFF. The CDR3 DNA reads TGTGCCAGCAGTTTGAGTGGCGGGAGGGCCCTCGGGGAGCTGTTTTTT. V and J are TRBV28 and TRBJ2-2; TRBD2 matches 9 bases. J was trimmed by 7 bases and V by 3 bases; bases with no gene match: 9. Germline CDR1 reads MDHEN; CDR2 reads SYDVKM. The CDR3 loop spans 16 amino acids.

V gene TRBV5-4 combines with J gene TRBJ2-7; 9 nucleotides align to TRBD1. CDR3 size: 13 residues. In germline, CDR1 is SGHNT, CDR2 YYREEE (reference sequence). V dropped 3 bases and J dropped 4; count of bases not matched to a gene: 2. The CDR3 reads CASSYDRGYEQYF. The CDR3 coding sequence is TGTGCCAGCAGCTACGACAGGGGGTACGAGCAGTACTTC.

This chain joins TRBV4-1 and TRBJ1-5, with 7 bases matching TRBD1. V dropped 1 base and J dropped 1; count of bases not matched to a gene: 10. CDR1 MGHRA and CDR2 YSYEKL come from the germline V gene. CDR3 length: 18 amino acids. CDR3 sequence (DNA): TGCGCCAGCAGCCAAGGTTTAACAGGGGTACAGAGCAATCAGCCCCAGCATTTT. Protein product: CASSQGLTGVQSNQPQHF.

V and J are TRBV5-1 and TRBJ1-6; weak D call: TRBD1 (5 bases). The length of the CDR3 is 14 residues. Germline V CDR1 and CDR2: SGHRS, YFSETQ. V was trimmed by 4 bases and J by 6 bases, leaving 11 bases between them. CDR3 region: CASSNRDRNSPLHF. CDR3 bases: TGCGCCAGCAGCAACCGGGACCGTAATTCACCCCTCCACTTT.

This sequence joins TRBV27 and TRBJ2-5, with D perhaps TRBD1 (6 bases). V lost 2 bases and J lost 2, with 6 bases in between. Germline V gene data show CDR1 as MNHEY and CDR2 as SMNVEV (reference sequence). The CDR3 contains 13 residues. CDR3 sequence: CASSLGTQETQYF. CDR3 bases: TGTGCCAGCAGTTTAGGGACACAAGAGACCCAGTACTTC.

J is TRBJ2-7 and V is TRBV5-6, with D uncertain. The length of the CDR3 is 13 residues. From germline, CDR1 is SGHDT and CDR2 YYEEEE. V gave up 7 bases and J gave up 5 bases, with 16 bases separating them. The CDR3 bases are TGTGCCAGCTTTTGGGCTGACGACGACGAGCAGTACTTC. Amino acids: CASFWADDDEQYF.

This sequence joins TRBV15 and TRBJ1-5; D gene unclear. This CDR3 contains 15 residues. Germline V gives CDR1 LNHNV, CDR2 YYDKDF (reference sequence). The V end was cut by 3 bases, the J end by 1 base, with 10 bases between. The CDR3 region is CATSRGWASNQPQHF. DNA of the CDR3: TGTGCCACCAGCAGGGGGTGGGCAAGCAATCAGCCCCAGCATTTT.

The chain has TRBV30 and TRBJ2-1; no definite D call. Germline V CDR1 and CDR2: GTSNPN, SVGIG (reference sequence). The CDR3 extends over 14 amino acids. V lost 3 bases, J lost 2 bases, and 11 bases lay in between. The CDR3 here is CAWRGIGTYNEQFF. DNA of the CDR3: TGTGCCTGGAGAGGAATAGGGACCTACAATGAGCAGTTCTTC.

The rearrangement links TRBV12-5 to TRBJ2-3; D gene uncertain. The V gene lost 5 bases and the J gene lost 0 bases, with 9 bases spanning the gap. Germline assignment: CDR1 LGHNT and CDR2 FRNRAP. This CDR3 comprises 14 residues. The CDR3 DNA is TGTGCTAGTGGTCCGCCCCGGAGCACAGATACGCAGTATTTT. This gives the protein CASGPPRSTDTQYF.

This chain joins TRBV18 and TRBJ1-6; D remains ambiguous. Trimming pared 6 bases from V and 8 bases from J, leaving 11 bases between. In germline, CDR1 is KGHSH, CDR2 LQKENI. The CDR3 length is 13 residues. CDR3 residues: CASSEAQDSPLHF. The DNA of the CDR3 is TGTGCCAGCTCGGAGGCCCAGGATTCACCCCTCCACTTT.